This T cell receptor (beta chain) was identified in a study of cytomegalovirus exposure and HLA in healthy donors. V was cut by 3 bases and J by 4 bases, with 12 bases left in between. There are 14 residues in the CDR3. CDR1 is KGHSH, CDR2 LQKENI, per germline. Amplification used 60 Vbeta primers and 13 Jbeta primers. Repertoires were generated with immunoSEQ multiplex PCR, while TCRdb's copy carries only in-frame clones and drops some. The table records more than 150,000 clones, 78% of them present only once. The TCR comes from a woman in her fifties or sixties in good health and CMV-seropositive. The rearrangement uses TRBV18 and TRBJ1-2; D unresolved. What was sequenced was PBMCs. CDR3 in amino acids: CASSPTNTVYGYTF. For the CDR3, the DNA is TGTGCCAGCTCACCCACGAATACGGTCTATGGCTACACCTTC.